Below, 10 T cell receptor beta chains from the same sample are listed, as sequenced in a study of cytomegalovirus exposure and HLA in healthy donors. The PCR made use of 60 Vbeta and 13 Jbeta primers. TCRdb's table, derived via immunoSEQ multiplex PCR, lists solely in-frame clones and lacks some. The repertoire holds 150,000 to 200,000 clones, with approximately 73% as singletons. The sample comprised PBMCs. The source is a young man in good health and CMV-seropositive.

The rearrangement joins TRBV6-5 to TRBJ1-4; a possible D gene is TRBD1 (6 bases). The CDR3 covers 15 residues. Germline values: CDR1 MNHEY, CDR2 SVGAGI. V was clipped by 5 bases and J by 0 bases, with 10 bases between them. The chain's CDR3 is CASSREGATNEKLFF. The CDR3 nucleotides are TGTGCCAGCAGTAGGGAGGGGGCAACTAATGAAAAACTGTTTTTT.

The chain employs TRBV7-2 and TRBJ1-6; 7 bases are shared with TRBD1. Losses at the gene ends were 1 base for V and 7 bases for J; bases not matched to a gene: 4. The CDR3 loop spans 15 amino acids. Germline V lookup: CDR1 SGHTA, CDR2 FQGNSA. The CDR3 loop reads CASSLGGQQNSPLHF. For the CDR3, the DNA is TGTGCCAGCAGCTTAGGGGGACAGCAGAATTCACCCCTCCACTTT.

The chain has TRBV13 and TRBJ2-5, with no clear D. The V end lost 8 bases, the J end lost 1 base, and 14 bases lay between the germline ends. CDR3 length equals 14 residues. Per germline, CDR1 PRHDT and CDR2 FYEKMQ (reference sequence). CDR3 in DNA: TGTGCCAGCCAATCGGCGGATCTCCAAGAGACCCAGTACTTC. As protein: CASQSADLQETQYF. The entire variable domain, with the rest obtained from reference TRBV13 and TRBJ2-5, is as follows: AAGVIQSPRHLIKEKRETATLKCYPIPRHDTVYWYQQGPGQDPQFLISFYEKMQSDKGSIPDRFSAQQFSDYHSELNMSSLELGDSALYFCASQSADLQETQYFGPGTRLLVL.

The V call is TRBV2, the J call TRBJ2-7; TRBD2 agrees at 7 bases. This CDR3 has 14 residues. Trimming removed 1 base from V and 2 bases from J; junction bases left unmatched: 2. Germline lookup yields CDR1 SNHLY and CDR2 FYNNEI. The CDR3 is CASSEGGGTYEQYF. The CDR3 DNA reads TGTGCCAGCAGTGAAGGGGGAGGGACCTACGAGCAGTACTTC. Drawing the rest from reference TRBV2 and TRBJ2-7, the complete variable domain is EPEVTQTPSHQVTQMGQEVILRCVPISNHLYFYWYRQILGQKVEFLVSFYNNEISEKSEIFDDQFSVERPDGSNFTLKIRSTKLEDSAMYFCASSEGGGTYEQYFGPGTRLTVT.

CDR3 amino acids: CASSFSNEQFF. The CDR3 nucleotides are TGTGCCAGCAGCTTCTCGAATGAGCAGTTCTTC. The V and J genes are TRBV11-3 and TRBJ2-1, with D unresolved. V was trimmed by 3 bases and J by 7 bases, leaving 4 bases between them. Germline-derived CDR1 and CDR2 are SGHNT and YENEEA. The CDR3 loop spans 11 amino acids.

The V gene is TRBV7-9, the J gene TRBJ2-5, with TRBD1 matching over 10 bases. With V trimmed by 1 base and J by 7 bases, 6 bases remained unmatched. The germline CDR1 and CDR2 sequences are SEHNR and FQNEAQ (reference sequence). The CDR3 runs to 15 residues. The CDR3 spells CASSLVDRGRGTQYF. The CDR3 nucleotides read TGTGCCAGCAGCTTAGTTGACAGGGGGCGAGGGACCCAGTACTTC.

V is TRBV6-4 and J is TRBJ1-1, with TRBD1 identical over 7 bases. V dropped 2 bases and J dropped 7; count of bases not matched to a gene: 7. The length of the CDR3 is 14 residues. Germline V gene data show CDR1 as MRHNA and CDR2 as SNTAGT. The CDR3 here is CASSDTDRAREAFF. CDR3 nucleotides: TGTGCCAGCAGTGACACCGACAGGGCCCGTGAAGCTTTCTTT.

V gene TRBV28 combines with J gene TRBJ1-2; D is uncertain. The CDR3 spans 15 residues. Germline CDR1 reads MDHEN; CDR2 reads SYDVKM. Trimming pared 2 bases from V and 3 bases from J, leaving 13 bases between. The CDR3 reads CASSLSSRRYYGYTF. The CDR3 DNA sequence: TGTGCCAGCAGTTTAAGTAGCCGGAGATACTATGGCTACACCTTC.

This chain joins TRBV11-1 and TRBJ1-1; D is ambiguous. The CDR3 extends over 15 amino acids. V was shortened by 3 bases and J by 5 bases, with 16 bases between the two germline ends. Germline assignment: CDR1 SGHAT and CDR2 FQDESV (reference sequence). CDR3 sequence reads: CASSFMWGAGTEAFF. The CDR3 DNA sequence: TGTGCCAGCAGCTTCATGTGGGGAGCGGGGACTGAAGCTTTCTTT.

V usage is TRBV11-3 and J usage is TRBJ2-5; D is perhaps TRBD2 (5 bases). V shed 2 bases and J shed 1 base, with 11 bases lying between them. The V gene's germline CDR1 is SGHNT and CDR2 YENEEA. The CDR3 consists of 15 residues. Here the CDR3 reads CASSLKAGGQETQYF. CDR3 DNA sequence: TGTGCCAGCAGCTTAAAGGCAGGAGGCCAAGAGACCCAGTACTTC.